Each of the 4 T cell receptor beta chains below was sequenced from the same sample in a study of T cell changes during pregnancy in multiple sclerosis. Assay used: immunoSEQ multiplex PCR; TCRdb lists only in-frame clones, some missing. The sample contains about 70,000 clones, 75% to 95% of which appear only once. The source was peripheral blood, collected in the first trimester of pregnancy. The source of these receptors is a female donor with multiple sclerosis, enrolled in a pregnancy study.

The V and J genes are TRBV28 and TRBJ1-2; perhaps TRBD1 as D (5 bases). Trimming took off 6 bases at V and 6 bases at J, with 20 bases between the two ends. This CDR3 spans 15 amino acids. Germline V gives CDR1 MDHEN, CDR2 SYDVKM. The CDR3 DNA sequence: TGTGCCAGCAGCCTCCCGGAGGGGAGTTACGATGGCTACACCTTC. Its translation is CASSLPEGSYDGYTF.

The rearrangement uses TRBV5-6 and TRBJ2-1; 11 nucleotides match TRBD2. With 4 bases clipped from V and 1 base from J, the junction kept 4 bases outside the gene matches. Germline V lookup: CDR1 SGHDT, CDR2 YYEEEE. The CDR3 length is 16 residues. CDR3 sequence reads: CASSRLAGGSYNEQFF. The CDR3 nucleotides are TGTGCCAGCAGCCGCCTAGCGGGAGGTTCCTACAATGAGCAGTTCTTC.

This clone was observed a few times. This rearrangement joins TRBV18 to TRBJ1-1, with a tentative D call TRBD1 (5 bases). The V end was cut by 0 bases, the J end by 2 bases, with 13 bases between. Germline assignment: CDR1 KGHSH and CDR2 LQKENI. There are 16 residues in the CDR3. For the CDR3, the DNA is TGTGCCAGCTCACCACCCTTTGTAGGGGTTAACACTGAAGCTTTCTTT. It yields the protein CASSPPFVGVNTEAFF.

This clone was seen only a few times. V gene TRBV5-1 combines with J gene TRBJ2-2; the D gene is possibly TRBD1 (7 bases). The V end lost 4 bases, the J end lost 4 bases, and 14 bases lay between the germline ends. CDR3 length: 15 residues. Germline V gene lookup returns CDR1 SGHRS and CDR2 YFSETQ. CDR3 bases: TGCGCCAGCAGCCCCAGGCAGGGGGGCACCGGGGAGCTGTTTTTT. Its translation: CASSPRQGGTGELFF. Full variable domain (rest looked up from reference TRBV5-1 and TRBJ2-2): KAGVTQTPRYLIKTRGQQVTLSCSPISGHRSVSWYQQTPGQGLQFLFEYFSETQRNKGNFPGRFSGRQFSNSRSEMNVSTLELGDSALYLCASSPRQGGTGELFFGEGSRLTVL.